The 14 T cell receptor beta chains below were found in one sample sequenced in a study of monozygotic twins with inflammatory bowel disease. From its re-call of the 5' RACE reads, TCRdb lists each CDR3 protein once, without DNA. The sample totals 350,000 to 550,000 distinct CDR3 sequences. Sequenced: blood. Receptors were obtained from a human donor with ulcerative colitis or Crohn's disease, or a healthy co-twin of an affected twin (not recorded which).

The rearrangement joins TRBV7-8 to TRBJ1-4; absent DNA, TCRdb's TRBD1 call cannot be checked. Germline lookup yields CDR1 SGHVS and CDR2 FQNEAQ. CDR3 length: 16 residues. This CDR3 reads CASSLRLGTLNEKLFF. Looking up the rest from reference TRBV7-8 and TRBJ1-4 gives the full variable domain: GAGVSQSPRYKVAKRGQDVALRCDPISGHVSLFWYQQALGQGPEFLTYFQNEAQLDKSGLPSDRFFAERPEGSVSTLKIQRTQQEDSAVYLCASSLRLGTLNEKLFFGSGTQLSVL.

The gene calls are TRBV30 and TRBJ2-3; TCRdb picks TRBD2, but there is no DNA to check that call. Germline V gives CDR1 GTSNPN, CDR2 SVGIG (reference sequence). This CDR3 comprises 14 residues. CDR3 region: CAWSSRGGTDTQYF.

The rearrangement uses TRBV20-1 and TRBJ2-1. Germline V gene sequence: CDR1 DFQATT, CDR2 SNEGSKA (reference sequence). CDR3 length: 12 amino acids. CDR3 loop: CSARILANEQFF.

V usage is TRBV6-5 and J usage is TRBJ1-2. Germline CDR1 and CDR2: MNHEY and SVGAGI. CDR3 length equals 13 residues. The CDR3 here is CASSYPGYGSYTF.

The rearrangement joins TRBV5-5 to TRBJ2-1; TCRdb lists TRBD1, though no DNA is available to test this call. Germline V lookup: CDR1 SGHKS, CDR2 YYEKEE (reference sequence). CDR3 length: 13 amino acids. The CDR3 sequence is CASSLSSAPGQFF.

The chain employs TRBV6-6 and TRBJ2-7. Germline CDR1 and CDR2: MNHNY and SVGAGI (reference sequence). The CDR3 spans 13 residues. This chain's CDR3 is CASSYLGTYEQYF.

This chain joins TRBV19 and TRBJ2-6. The CDR3 runs to 16 residues. Germline loops: CDR1 LNHDA, CDR2 SQIVND (reference sequence). This CDR3 reads CASSIGWGSGANVLTF.

This rearrangement joins TRBV4-2 to TRBJ1-4; the TCRdb call, TRBD1, lacks DNA for checking. The CDR3 is made up of 16 amino acids. Germline loops: CDR1 LGHNA, CDR2 YNFKEQ. CDR3 amino acids: CASSQVGTGYDEKLFF.

This chain uses TRBV6-2 or TRBV6-3 with TRBJ2-2; TCRdb calls TRBD2, which cannot be checked without DNA. The CDR3 runs to 15 residues. CDR1 and CDR2 from the germline V gene are MNHEY and SVGEGT. The CDR3 region is CASSPLGGHTGELFF.

The chain uses TRBV12-3 or TRBV12-4 and TRBJ2-3; TCRdb designates TRBD1, a call that cannot be tested without DNA. The CDR3 has 14 amino acids. CDR3: CASSMEGRSDTQYF.

The chain has TRBV10-3 and TRBJ2-5. CDR3 size: 13 residues. CDR1 and CDR2 from the germline V gene are ENHRY and SYGVKD. The CDR3 protein is CAISESGFETQYF.

This chain uses TRBV18 with TRBJ2-2. From germline, CDR1 is KGHSH and CDR2 LQKENI. There are 15 residues in the CDR3. CDR3 region: CASSEAHQLTGELFF.

The chain's CDR3 is CASSLATRGYGYTF. The chain has TRBV5-1 and TRBJ1-2; the TRBD1 assignment by TCRdb is unverifiable without DNA. Germline loops: CDR1 SGHRS, CDR2 YFSETQ. This CDR3 contains 14 residues.

J is TRBJ2-7 and V is TRBV7-9. The germline gives CDR1 SEHNR, CDR2 FQNEAQ (reference sequence). This CDR3 spans 12 amino acids. The CDR3 region is CASSHASYEQYF.